This TCR beta chain was documented in a study of blood T cell repertoires in COVID-19. Across the whole study: Both acute and convalescent COVID-19 samples were obtained from the United States, Italy and Spain.

Study processing details: How many nucleated cells were present was estimated from reference gene primer amplification. Clones were sequenced by immunoSEQ multiplex PCR, and TCRdb holds only the in-frame ones, with some missing. The DNA was the basis for D and trimming; V, J and clone size are from that table. The data contain some 260,000 clones, 82% of them singletons. The CDR3 totals 17 residues. The sequence derives from an elderly woman with active or convalescent COVID-19. Material: peripheral blood. The chain links TRBV21-1 to TRBJ1-2; the D call in the table, TRBD1, was not verified against the DNA. TRBV21-1 is designated a pseudogene. DNA for the CDR3: TGTGCCAGCAGCACTAATCATACAGGGTGGGGGAACTATGGCTACACCTTC. It translates to CASSTNHTGWGNYGYTF.